What follows is one T cell receptor beta chain and its context. Trimming left V 7 bases short and J 13 bases short, with 11 bases between. The CDR3 totals 10 residues. Per germline, CDR1 SGHRS and CDR2 YFSETQ. TEMRA cells were FACS-enriched, and CD8+ and CD4+ T cells were isolated negatively. This sample was taken from a study of CD8 T cells in Susac syndrome. Reverse transcription used roughly 0.45 to 1 ug RNA and random hexamers. The TCR beta CDR3 was amplified by immunoSEQ multiplex PCR across 54 Vbeta, 13 Jbeta. Each CDR3 protein is one row after TCRdb ran MiXCR on the immunoSEQ multiplex PCR reads. The sample records fewer than 200,000 distinct CDR3 sequences, around 95% being singletons.

The specimen sequenced was CD8+ T cells from PBMCs. The TCR sequence derives from a human donor with multiple sclerosis. This chain joins TRBV5-1 and TRBJ1-4; D gene uncertain. The chain's CDR3 is CASRTEGLFF. The DNA for the CDR3 is TGCGCCAGCCGCACAGAGGGACTGTTTTTT.